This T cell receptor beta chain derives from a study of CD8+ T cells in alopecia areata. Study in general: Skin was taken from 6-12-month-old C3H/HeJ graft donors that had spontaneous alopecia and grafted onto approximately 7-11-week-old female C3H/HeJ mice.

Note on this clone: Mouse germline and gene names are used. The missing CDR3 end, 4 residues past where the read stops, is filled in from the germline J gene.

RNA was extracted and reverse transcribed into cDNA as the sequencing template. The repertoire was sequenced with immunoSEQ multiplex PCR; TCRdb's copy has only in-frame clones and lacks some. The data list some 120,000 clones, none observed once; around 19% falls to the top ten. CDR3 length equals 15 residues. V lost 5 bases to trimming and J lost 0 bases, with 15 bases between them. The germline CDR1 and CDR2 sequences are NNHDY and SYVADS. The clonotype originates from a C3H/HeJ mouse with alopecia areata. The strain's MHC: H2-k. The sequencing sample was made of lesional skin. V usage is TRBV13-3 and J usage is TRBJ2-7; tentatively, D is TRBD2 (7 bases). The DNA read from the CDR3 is TGTGCCAGCAGGAGGGGGGCCGGGCCCTCCTAT. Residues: CASRRGAGPSY. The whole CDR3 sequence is CASRRGAGPSYEQYF.